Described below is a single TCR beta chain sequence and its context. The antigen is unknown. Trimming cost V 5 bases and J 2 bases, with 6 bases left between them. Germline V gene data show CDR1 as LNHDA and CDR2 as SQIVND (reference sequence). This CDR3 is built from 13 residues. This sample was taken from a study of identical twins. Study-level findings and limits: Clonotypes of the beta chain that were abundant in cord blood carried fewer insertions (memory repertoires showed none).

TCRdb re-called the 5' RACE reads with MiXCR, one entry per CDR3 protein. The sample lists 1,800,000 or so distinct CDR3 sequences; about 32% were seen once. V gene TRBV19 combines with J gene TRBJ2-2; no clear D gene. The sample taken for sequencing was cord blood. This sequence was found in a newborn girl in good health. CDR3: CASSWVNTGELFF. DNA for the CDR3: TGTGCCAGTAGTTGGGTTAACACCGGGGAGCTGTTTTTT.